One sample yielded the 17 T cell receptor beta chains listed below, sequenced in a study of cytotoxic CD8 clonotypes in ibrutinib-treated CLL. The method was immunoSEQ multiplex PCR; TCRdb's version includes in-frame clones alone and lacks a portion of them. The sample gives more than 75,000 clones, more than 70% of which show up once; around 23% is in the top ten. Source: PBMCs, taken after 24 months of ibrutinib treatment. The source of these receptors is a human donor with chronic lymphocytic leukemia.

The CDR3 region is CASSPEGAKMFGETQYF. The CDR3 DNA reads as TGTGCCAGCAGTCCCGAGGGGGCAAAAATGTTCGGAGAGACCCAGTACTTC. V gene TRBV27 combines with J gene TRBJ2-5; 7 bases line up with TRBD1. With 5 bases clipped from V and 4 bases from J, the junction kept 16 bases outside the gene matches. The CDR3 covers 17 residues. Germline assignment: CDR1 MNHEY and CDR2 SMNVEV (reference sequence).

The V and J genes are TRBV5-8 and TRBJ2-7; D ambiguous. The CDR3 has 11 amino acids. From germline, CDR1 is SGHTS and CDR2 YDEGEE. The V end was cut by 1 base, the J end by 3 bases, with 2 bases between. CDR3 loop: CASSLRYEQYF. The CDR3 DNA sequence: TGTGCCAGCAGCTTGCGCTACGAGCAGTACTTC.

The chain couples TRBV21-1 to TRBJ2-7; the tabulated D call, TRBD2, remains unverified against the DNA. TRBV21-1 is tagged as a pseudogene. The CDR3 is made up of 14 amino acids. The chain's CDR3 is CATRRTSASYEQYF. The CDR3 DNA reads as TGTGCCACCAGACGGACTAGCGCCTCCTACGAGCAGTACTTC.

The V gene is TRBV6-1, the J gene TRBJ2-3; 7 positions agree with TRBD2. The CDR3 has 16 amino acids. The germline gives CDR1 MNHNS, CDR2 SASEGT. V was clipped by 1 base and J by 4 bases; unmatched bases: 8. CDR3 protein: CASSEVGGSSSDTQYF. The CDR3 DNA reads TGTGCCAGCAGTGAAGTCGGCGGGAGTAGCTCAGATACGCAGTATTTT.

This clone was observed a single time. V usage is TRBV13 and J usage is TRBJ1-2, with a possible D match to TRBD1 (6 bases). The germline CDR1 and CDR2 sequences are PRHDT and FYEKMQ (reference sequence). The V end lost 3 bases, the J end lost 2 bases, and 10 bases lay between the germline ends. The CDR3 is made up of 14 amino acids. CDR3 in DNA: TGTGCCAGCAGCTTGGGGGCCGCGAACTATGGCTACACCTTC. Translation gives CASSLGAANYGYTF.

This clone was recorded a few times. The V and J genes are TRBV10-1 and TRBJ2-7; tentative D call: TRBD2 (5 bases). Germline V gives CDR1 WNHNN, CDR2 SYGVQD (reference sequence). The V gene lost 3 bases and the J gene lost 4 bases, with 7 bases spanning the gap. This CDR3 spans 12 amino acids. CDR3 amino acids: CASSDRGYEQYF. The DNA for the CDR3 is TGCGCCAGCAGTGATCGGGGTTACGAGCAGTACTTC.

The genes are TRBV18 and TRBJ1-1; 10 bases fit TRBD1. This CDR3 comprises 14 residues. CDR1 KGHSH and CDR2 LQKENI come from the germline V gene. V was clipped by 5 bases and J by 3 bases; unmatched bases: 3. The CDR3 region has the DNA TGTGCCAGCTCAATTGGACAGGGGGACACTGAAGCTTTCTTT. Translated: CASSIGQGDTEAFF.

The CDR3 protein is CASSLTGTEAFF. The CDR3 DNA reads TGTGCCAGCAGCCTTACAGGGACTGAAGCTTTCTTT. This rearrangement joins TRBV6-1 to TRBJ1-1; possible D gene TRBD1, 6 bases. The CDR3 extends over 12 amino acids. Trimming removed 6 bases from V and 5 bases from J, with 10 bases in between. Germline CDR1 is MNHNS and CDR2 is SASEGT.

V and J are TRBV4-1 and TRBJ2-5; possibly TRBD1 or TRBD2 for D (5 bases each). From germline, CDR1 is MGHRA and CDR2 YSYEKL. Trimming took off 6 bases at V and 5 bases at J, with 22 bases between the two ends. This CDR3 has 16 residues. CDR3 in amino acids: CASSTSTGQEGETQYF. In DNA form, the CDR3 reads TGCGCCAGCAGTACATCAACGGGCCAAGAGGGGGAGACCCAGTACTTC.

Note on this clone: The likely explanation is a read error, given a far larger clone one base away. This chain connects TRBV9 to TRBJ2-3; D gene unclear. This CDR3 has 15 residues. CDR1 and CDR2 from the germline V gene are SGDLS and YYNGEE. CDR3 nucleotides: TGTGCCAGCAGCGTAGGACACCTTAGCACAGATACGCAGTGTTTT. It specifies CASSVGHLSTDTQCF.

The chain joins TRBV28 to TRBJ2-7; possibly TRBD1 or TRBD2 for D (7 bases each). The germline V and J ends were trimmed by 8 bases and 6 bases, with 14 bases remaining between them. The CDR3 has 12 residues. Germline lookup yields CDR1 MDHEN and CDR2 SYDVKM. In DNA form, the CDR3 reads TGTGCCAGCCGGGGAGGGGGCGTCGAGCAGTACTTC. It translates to CASRGGGVEQYF.

This rearrangement joins TRBV27 to TRBJ2-5; a weak D match, TRBD1 (6 bases). V was clipped by 3 bases and J by 5 bases, with 22 bases between them. The CDR3 is made up of 17 amino acids. Looked up from germline, CDR1 is MNHEY and CDR2 is SMNVEV (reference sequence). The CDR3 region has the DNA TGTGCCAGCAGTTTTTCCCAGACAGGTCTGAATTCGGAGACCCAGTACTTC. This gives the protein CASSFSQTGLNSETQYF.

This clone was detected once. This chain joins TRBV27 and TRBJ2-7; 9 bases fit TRBD1. This CDR3 region has 15 residues. The germline CDR1 and CDR2 sequences are MNHEY and SMNVEV (reference sequence). V lost 8 bases, J lost 7 bases, and 15 bases stayed unmatched. Here the CDR3 reads CASASPGQGIREQYF. Written as DNA, the CDR3 is TGTGCCAGCGCATCCCCGGGACAGGGAATTAGGGAGCAGTACTTC.

V gene TRBV5-1 combines with J gene TRBJ2-7, with D uncertain. Trimming pared 0 bases from V and 2 bases from J, leaving 9 bases between. The CDR3 extends over 14 amino acids. Germline V gene sequence: CDR1 SGHRS, CDR2 YFSETQ. For the CDR3, the DNA is TGCGCCAGCAGCTTGGACAGCGATACCTACGAGCAGTACTTC. Protein: CASSLDSDTYEQYF.

This chain uses TRBV18 with TRBJ2-1; 10 nucleotides align to TRBD2. Looked up from germline, CDR1 is KGHSH and CDR2 is LQKENI. The CDR3 loop spans 12 amino acids. V lost 11 bases and J lost 8; bases outside the gene matches: 6. CDR3 DNA: TGTGCCGGCGGGACTAGCGTCGATGAGCAGTTCTTC. It encodes CAGGTSVDEQFF.

This clone is a singleton in its sample. The V call is TRBV28, the J call TRBJ2-7; D gene ambiguous. V was shortened by 6 bases and J by 10 bases, with 16 bases between the two germline ends. Germline CDR1 MDHEN, CDR2 SYDVKM. The CDR3 totals 12 residues. The CDR3 region is CASSLTARHQYF. In DNA form, the CDR3 reads TGTGCCAGCAGCCTTACAGCCAGGCACCAGTACTTC.

CDR3 sequence: CASSGFSSYNEQFF. The CDR3 DNA reads as TGTGCCAGCAGTGGTTTTAGCTCCTACAATGAGCAGTTCTTC. This chain connects TRBV2 to TRBJ2-1; D gene ambiguous. V was clipped by 4 bases and J by 0 bases, with 7 bases between them. The CDR3 has 14 residues. Germline CDR1 reads SNHLY; CDR2 reads FYNNEI.